A selection of T cell receptor beta chains follows, all from one sample in a study of shared clonotypes between healthy human individuals. Sequencing was performed with immunoSEQ multiplex PCR; in TCRdb, only in-frame clones are kept and a portion is missing. Among millions of clones, more than 85% were seen once, and the ten largest hold 0.35% to 0.5%. Material for sequencing was naive CD4+ T cells from PBMCs. The receptor source for this set is a man younger than 30 in good health. Some clones in this sample may be carry-over from other donors' samples. The CDR3 runs from the conserved cysteine through the conserved F or W. The D gene is left open where the match is weak. The listing skips clone size in some rows; elsewhere it reads once, few, many or a size class.

v_call	clone_size	d_call	j_call	cdr3_nt	cdr3_aa
TRBV7-3	.	TRBD2	TRBJ2-7	TGTGCCAGCAGCTTGCGGGAGGGCCACTACGAGCAGTACTTC	CASSLREGHYEQYF
TRBV29-1	.	TRBD2	TRBJ2-2	TGCAGCGTTAAGGGACTAGCGGGAGAAACCGGGGAGCTGTTTTTT	CSVKGLAGETGELFF
TRBV5-5	.	.	TRBJ2-6	TGTGCCAGCAGCGCCCACGGCACAGGAAGTACCTCTGGGGCCAACGTCCTGACTTTC	CASSAHGTGSTSGANVLTF
TRBV9	.	TRBD1	TRBJ2-7	TGTGCCAGCAGCGTCCGGCCAGGGGGAGACGAGCAGTACTTC	CASSVRPGGDEQYF
TRBV5-1	.	TRBD1	TRBJ2-7	TGCGCCAGCAGCGCCAACCTGGGGACAGGGGGCTACGAGCAGTACTTC	CASSANLGTGGYEQYF
TRBV5-4	.	TRBD1	TRBJ2-7	TGTGCCAGCAGCCCGCCGGGGACAGGGGCACTCGAGCAGTACTTC	CASSPPGTGALEQYF
TRBV27	.	TRBD2	TRBJ2-7	TGTGCCAGCAGGGAGCGGGAGGGAGAGCAGTACTTC	CASREREGEQYF
TRBV10-1	.	.	TRBJ1-4	TGCGCCAGCAGTGATGGCACAGGGAATGAAAAACTGTTTTTT	CASSDGTGNEKLFF
TRBV28	.	.	TRBJ2-7	TGTGCCAGCAGGACCGTGGACCCCTACGAGCAGTACTTC	CASRTVDPYEQYF
TRBV7-8	.	.	TRBJ1-1	TGTGCCAGCAGCTTTGGCCCCTGGGGGGCAGCTTTCTTT	CASSFGPWGAAFF
TRBV30	.	TRBD2	TRBJ2-5	TGTGCCTGGTCTAGCGGCCCTGGGGAGACCCAGTACTTC	CAWSSGPGETQYF
TRBV4-3	.	.	TRBJ2-1	TGCGCCAGCAGCCTTCAGGGGAATGAGCAGTTCTTC	CASSLQGNEQFF
TRBV28	.	.	TRBJ2-6	TGTGCCAGCAGTTCTCGAAACTCTGGGGCCAACGTCCTGACTTTC	CASSSRNSGANVLTF
TRBV5-3	once	.	TRBJ1-2	TGTGCCAGAAGGACGGCAGGGGCCGTTGCGGGCTATGGCTACACCTTC	CARRTAGAVAGYGYTF
TRBV25-1	.	TRBD2	TRBJ2-1	TGTGCCAGCAGTGACTCCCGGGGAGGGAGCTCCTACAATGAGCAGTTCTTC	CASSDSRGGSSYNEQFF
TRBV6-1	.	TRBD1	TRBJ1-2	TGTGCCAGCAGGACAGGGAAGTATGGCTACACCTTC	CASRTGKYGYTF
TRBV18	.	TRBD2	TRBJ2-7	TGTGCCAGCTCACCGAGGACTAGCGGCTACGAGCAGTACTTC	CASSPRTSGYEQYF
TRBV5-1	once	TRBD2	TRBJ2-3	TGCGCCAGCAGCTCGAGCGGGAGATCAGATACGCAGTATTTT	CASSSSGRSDTQYF
TRBV5-6	.	.	TRBJ2-3	TGTGCCAGCAGCTTGGGCCCAGTAAGCACAGATACGCAGTATTTT	CASSLGPVSTDTQYF
TRBV5-6	.	TRBD2	TRBJ2-1	TGTGCCAGCAGCACCAGGACTAGCGAAATGAATGAGCAGTTCTTC	CASSTRTSEMNEQFF
TRBV15	once	TRBD2	TRBJ2-7	TGTGCCACCAGCAGAGATCTTCCGGGACTAGCGGGATCGCACGAGCAGTACTTC	CATSRDLPGLAGSHEQYF
TRBV28	.	.	TRBJ2-5	TGTGCCAGCAAAGGAAGCGCCAAGGGAGAGACCCAGTACTTC	CASKGSAKGETQYF
TRBV11-1	.	.	TRBJ2-1	TGTGCCAGCAGCTTAACGAGAGGGCTCGACAATGAGCAGTTCTTC	CASSLTRGLDNEQFF
TRBV19	.	.	TRBJ1-1	TGTGCCAGTTCTAGGAACACTGAAGCTTTCTTT	CASSRNTEAFF
TRBV19	.	TRBD1	TRBJ2-6	TGTGCCAGTAGTAGGGACAGGGTTGGCTCTGGGGCCAACGTCCTGACTTTC	CASSRDRVGSGANVLTF
TRBV28	.	TRBD1	TRBJ1-5	TGTGCCAGCATCATGGGACAGGGCGTTCAACAGCCCCAGCATTTT	CASIMGQGVQQPQHF
TRBV18	.	.	TRBJ1-1	TGTGCCAGCTCACCTACCCCGAAGGACACTGAAGCTTTCTTT	CASSPTPKDTEAFF
TRBV10-1	.	TRBD2	TRBJ2-2	TGCGCCAGCAGTGAGTCGACTTCTAGCGGGAGGTATACCGGGGAGCTGTTTTTT	CASSESTSSGRYTGELFF
TRBV13	.	.	TRBJ1-1	TGTGCCAGCAGCTTACAGAAGAACACTGAAGCTTTCTTT	CASSLQKNTEAFF
TRBV7-9	.	.	TRBJ1-1	TGTGCCAGCAGCCAACAGGGTGGGGACACTGAAGCTTTCTTT	CASSQQGGDTEAFF
TRBV7-2	.	TRBD2	TRBJ2-7	TGTGCCAGCAGCCAATCTCCGGGACTAGCGGGCTACGAGCAGTACTTC	CASSQSPGLAGYEQYF